The clone carrying this T cell receptor (beta chain) showed up many times. Its antigen is unknown. This entry belongs to a study of regulatory T cells in long-lasting Graves disease. Study-wide results and limits: New patients shared fewer public clonotypes (roughly 1,000) than persistent patients did (more than 2,500).

Sample time point: persistent/refractory GD, antithyroid drugs over 5 years with positive TRAb. There was RNA extracted from PBMCs, and the TCR library was made from it. V lost 6 bases to trimming and J lost 9 bases, with 21 bases between them. The CDR3 has 15 residues. The germline gives CDR1 DFQATT, CDR2 SNEGSKA (reference sequence). CDR3-region Arm-PCR and iRepertoire HTBI primers produced the TCR beta libraries. TCRdb re-called the multiplex PCR reads through MiXCR, storing one row per CDR3 protein. The table records around 400,000 distinct CDR3 sequences, approximately 25% of them present only once.

The rearrangement uses TRBV20-1 and TRBJ1-6; D unresolved. The sequence came from a woman in her thirties or forties with Graves disease. This specimen was peripheral blood mononuclear cells (PBMCs), taken when the disease was refractory, from a patient treated with antithyroid drugs. The chain's CDR3 is CSAHPPPLRPSPLHF. CDR3 in DNA: TGCAGTGCGCACCCTCCCCCTCTCCGGCCTTCACCCCTCCACTTT.